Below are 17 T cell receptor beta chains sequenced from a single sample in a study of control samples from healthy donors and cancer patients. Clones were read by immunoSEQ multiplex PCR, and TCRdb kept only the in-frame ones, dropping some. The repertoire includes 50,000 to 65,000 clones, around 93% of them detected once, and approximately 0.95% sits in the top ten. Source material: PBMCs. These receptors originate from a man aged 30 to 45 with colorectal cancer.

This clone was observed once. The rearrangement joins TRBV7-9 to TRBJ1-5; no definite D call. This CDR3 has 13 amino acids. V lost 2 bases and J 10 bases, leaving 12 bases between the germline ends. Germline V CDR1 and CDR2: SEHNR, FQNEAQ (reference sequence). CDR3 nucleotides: TGTGCCAGCAGCTTATATGACACACACCCCCAGCATTTT. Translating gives CASSLYDTHPQHF.

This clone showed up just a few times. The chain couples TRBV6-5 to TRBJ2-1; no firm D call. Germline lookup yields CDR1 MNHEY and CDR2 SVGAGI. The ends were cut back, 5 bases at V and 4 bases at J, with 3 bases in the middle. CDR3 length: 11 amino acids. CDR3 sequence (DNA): TGTGCCAGCAGTAAGTACAATGAGCAGTTCTTC. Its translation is CASSKYNEQFF.

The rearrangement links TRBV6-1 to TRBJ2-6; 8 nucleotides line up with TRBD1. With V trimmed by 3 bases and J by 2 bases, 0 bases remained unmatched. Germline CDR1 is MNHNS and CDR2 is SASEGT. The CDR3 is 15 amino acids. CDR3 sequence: CASSDRGPGANVLTF. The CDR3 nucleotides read TGTGCCAGCAGTGACAGGGGGCCTGGGGCCAACGTCCTGACTTTC.

The CDR3 sequence: CASSYSDTDQPQHF. For the CDR3, the DNA is TGTGCCAGCAGTTACTCGGACACCGATCAGCCCCAGCATTTT. The chain recombines TRBV6-5 with TRBJ1-5; D is perhaps TRBD1 (5 bases). Deletions cut 0 bases from V and 5 bases from J, with 8 bases between. Germline V gene data show CDR1 as MNHEY and CDR2 as SVGAGI. The CDR3 is made up of 14 amino acids.

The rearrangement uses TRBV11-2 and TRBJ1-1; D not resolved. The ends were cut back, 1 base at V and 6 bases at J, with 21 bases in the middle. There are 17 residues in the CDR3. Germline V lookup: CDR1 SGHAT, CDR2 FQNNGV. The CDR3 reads CASSLGFEGPLWAEAFF. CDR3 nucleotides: TGTGCCAGCAGCTTAGGATTCGAAGGGCCCCTATGGGCTGAAGCTTTCTTT.

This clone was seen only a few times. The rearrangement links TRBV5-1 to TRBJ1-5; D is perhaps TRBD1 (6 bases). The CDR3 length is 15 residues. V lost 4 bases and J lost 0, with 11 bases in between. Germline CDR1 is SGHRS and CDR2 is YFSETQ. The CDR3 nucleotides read TGCGCCAGCAGCGCGGGACAAGATAGCAATCAGCCCCAGCATTTT. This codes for CASSAGQDSNQPQHF.

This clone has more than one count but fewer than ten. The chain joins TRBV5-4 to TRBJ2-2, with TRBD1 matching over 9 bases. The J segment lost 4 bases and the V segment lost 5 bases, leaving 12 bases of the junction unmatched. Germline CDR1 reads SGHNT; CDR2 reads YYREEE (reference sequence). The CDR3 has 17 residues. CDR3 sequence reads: CASSSTGTGRLTGELFF. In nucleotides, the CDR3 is TGTGCCAGCAGTTCAACCGGGACAGGGCGCCTCACCGGGGAGCTGTTTTTT.

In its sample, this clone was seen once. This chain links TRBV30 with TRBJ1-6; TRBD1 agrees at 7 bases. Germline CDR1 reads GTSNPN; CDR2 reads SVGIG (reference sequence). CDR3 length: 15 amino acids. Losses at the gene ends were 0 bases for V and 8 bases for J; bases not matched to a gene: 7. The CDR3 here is CAWSVEGARDSPLHF. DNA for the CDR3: TGTGCCTGGAGTGTTGAGGGGGCGCGGGATTCACCCCTCCACTTT.

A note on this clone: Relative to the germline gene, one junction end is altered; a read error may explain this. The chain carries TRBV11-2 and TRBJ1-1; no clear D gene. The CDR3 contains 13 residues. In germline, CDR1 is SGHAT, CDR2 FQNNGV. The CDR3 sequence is CTSSLGYTAPLDF. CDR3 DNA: TGTACCAGCAGCTTAGGATATACGGCCCCTCTCGATTTT.

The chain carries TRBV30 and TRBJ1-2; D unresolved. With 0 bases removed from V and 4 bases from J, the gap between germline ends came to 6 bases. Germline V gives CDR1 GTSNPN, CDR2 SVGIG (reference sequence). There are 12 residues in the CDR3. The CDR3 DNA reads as TGTGCCTGGAGTGTAAGCGGCTATGGCTACACCTTC. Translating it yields CAWSVSGYGYTF.

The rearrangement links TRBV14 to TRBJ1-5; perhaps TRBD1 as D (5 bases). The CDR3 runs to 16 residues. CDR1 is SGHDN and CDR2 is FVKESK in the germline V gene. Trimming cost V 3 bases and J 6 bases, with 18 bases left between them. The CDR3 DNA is TGTGCCAGCAGCCAGGACCCGGGACCCCGGGGTCAGCCCCAGCATTTT. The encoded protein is CASSQDPGPRGQPQHF.

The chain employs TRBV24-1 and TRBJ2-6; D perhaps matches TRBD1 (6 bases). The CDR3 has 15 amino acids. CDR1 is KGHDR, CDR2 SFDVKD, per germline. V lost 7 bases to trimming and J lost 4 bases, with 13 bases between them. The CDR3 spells CATRDSRLGANVLTF. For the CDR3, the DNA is TGTGCCACCAGGGACAGCCGGTTAGGGGCCAACGTCCTGACTTTC.

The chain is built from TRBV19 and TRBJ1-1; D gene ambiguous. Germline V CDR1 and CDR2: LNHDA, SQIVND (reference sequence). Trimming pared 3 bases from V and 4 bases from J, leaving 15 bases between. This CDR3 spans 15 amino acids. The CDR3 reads CASSMKWGGSTEAFF. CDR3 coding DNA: TGTGCCAGTAGTATGAAGTGGGGAGGTAGCACTGAAGCTTTCTTT.

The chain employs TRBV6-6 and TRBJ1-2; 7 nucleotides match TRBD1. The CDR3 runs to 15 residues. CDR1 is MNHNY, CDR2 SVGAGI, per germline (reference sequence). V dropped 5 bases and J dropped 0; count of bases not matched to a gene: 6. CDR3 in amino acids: CASSTLGQANYGYTF. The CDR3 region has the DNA TGTGCCAGCAGTACCCTAGGACAGGCTAACTATGGCTACACCTTC.

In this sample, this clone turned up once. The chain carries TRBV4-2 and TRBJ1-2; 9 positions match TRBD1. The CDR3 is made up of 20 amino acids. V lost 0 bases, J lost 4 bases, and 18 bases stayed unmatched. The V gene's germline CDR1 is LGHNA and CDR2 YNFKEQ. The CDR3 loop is CASSQDKNAGTGLRSYGYTF. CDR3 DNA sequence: TGTGCCAGCAGCCAAGACAAGAACGCTGGGACAGGGCTGCGGAGCTATGGCTACACCTTC.

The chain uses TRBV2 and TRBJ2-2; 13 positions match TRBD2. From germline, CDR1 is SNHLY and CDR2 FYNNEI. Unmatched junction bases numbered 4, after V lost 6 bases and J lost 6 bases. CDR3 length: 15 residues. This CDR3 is CASRGTSGVSGELFF. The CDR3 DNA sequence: TGTGCCAGCAGGGGGACTAGCGGGGTATCCGGGGAGCTGTTTTTT. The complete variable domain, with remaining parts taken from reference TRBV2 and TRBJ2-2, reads EPEVTQTPSHQVTQMGQEVILRCVPISNHLYFYWYRQILGQKVEFLVSFYNNEISEKSEIFDDQFSVERPDGSNFTLKIRSTKLEDSAMYFCASRGTSGVSGELFFGEGSRLTVL.

Here the CDR3 reads CAWLGNNEKLFF. The CDR3 DNA sequence: TGTGCCTGGCTTGGCAACAATGAAAAACTGTTTTTT. The chain couples TRBV30 to TRBJ1-4; D gene unclear. Germline loops: CDR1 GTSNPN, CDR2 SVGIG (reference sequence). V was cut by 5 bases and J by 5 bases, with 9 bases left in between. CDR3 length: 12 amino acids. Combining the CDR3 with reference TRBV30 and TRBJ1-4 gives the whole variable domain SQTIHQWPATLVQPVGSPLSLECTVEGTSNPNLYWYRQAAGRGLQLLFYSVGIGQISSEVPQNLSASRPQDRQFILSSKKLLLSDSGFYLCAWLGNNEKLFFGSGTQLSVL.